The 23 T cell receptor beta chains listed next were all sequenced from one sample in a study of control samples from healthy donors and cancer patients. Clones were sequenced by immunoSEQ multiplex PCR, and TCRdb holds only the in-frame ones, with some missing. Here the sample spans 90,000 to 130,000 clones, roughly four fifths being singletons. The sequenced sample was blood. All receptors come from a young man in good health.

The chain joins TRBV20-1 to TRBJ2-3; 12 nucleotides line up with TRBD2. Germline V CDR1 and CDR2: DFQATT, SNEGSKA (reference sequence). V trimming: 3 bases; J trimming: 6 bases; junction bases outside the gene matches: 7. The CDR3 is 15 amino acids. The CDR3 is CSASPSGGASDTQYF. CDR3 DNA: TGCAGTGCTAGTCCTAGCGGGGGGGCCAGCGATACGCAGTATTTT.

Comment on this clone: The same CDR3 can be traced to other DNA sequences in this sample. The DNA of the CDR3 is TGCAGCGTTGTGGGACTGATGAACACTGAAGCTTTCTTT. Translation gives CSVVGLMNTEAFF. This chain uses TRBV29-1 with TRBJ1-1, with D perhaps TRBD1 (5 bases). CDR1 SQVTM and CDR2 ANQGSEA come from the germline V gene. With 4 bases removed from V and 0 bases from J, the gap between germline ends came to 9 bases. The CDR3 contains 13 residues.

This clone was observed a handful of times. J is TRBJ2-7 and V is TRBV15; D may be TRBD1 or TRBD2 (5 bases each). CDR1 is LNHNV, CDR2 YYDKDF, per germline (reference sequence). V was cut by 0 bases and J by 5 bases, with 14 bases left in between. The CDR3 loop spans 15 amino acids. CDR3: CATSRDGQGVDEQYF. The CDR3, as DNA: TGTGCCACCAGCAGAGATGGGCAGGGAGTGGACGAGCAGTACTTC.

The gene calls are TRBV11-1 and TRBJ2-2; D gene ambiguous. This CDR3 spans 15 amino acids. The germline V gene encodes CDR1 SGHAT and CDR2 FQDESV (reference sequence). Trimming left V 1 base short and J 5 bases short, with 11 bases between. CDR3: CASSLVAGVTGELFF. In DNA form, the CDR3 reads TGTGCCAGCAGCTTAGTTGCCGGAGTTACCGGGGAGCTGTTTTTT.

V usage is TRBV7-9 and J usage is TRBJ2-4; 7 positions match TRBD1. V was clipped by 2 bases and J by 6 bases; unmatched bases: 7. The CDR3 consists of 15 residues. CDR1 is SEHNR and CDR2 is FQNEAQ in the germline V gene (reference sequence). The chain's CDR3 is CASSLPTGLGNIQYF. DNA of the CDR3: TGTGCCAGCAGCTTACCGACAGGGCTTGGAAACATTCAGTACTTC.

The chain joins TRBV2 to TRBJ1-3; 7 nucleotides line up with TRBD1. This CDR3 comprises 14 residues. V gave up 7 bases and J gave up 2 bases; unmatched junction bases: 5. Germline CDR1 reads SNHLY; CDR2 reads FYNNEI. The CDR3 reads CASTLTGAGNTIYF. As DNA, the CDR3 is TGTGCCAGCACCCTTACAGGGGCTGGAAACACCATATATTTT.

There are a few counts of this clone. J is TRBJ1-6 and V is TRBV28, with a possible D match to TRBD1 (5 bases). There are 17 residues in the CDR3. Trimming left V 2 bases short and J 1 base short, with 12 bases between. Germline V gene data show CDR1 as MDHEN and CDR2 as SYDVKM. The CDR3 sequence: CASSLRGAGSYNSPLHF. DNA of the CDR3: TGTGCCAGCAGTTTAAGAGGGGCTGGGTCCTATAATTCACCCCTCCACTTT.

V is TRBV25-1 and J is TRBJ2-6, with 7 positions matching TRBD2. CDR3 length: 13 amino acids. CDR1 is MGHDK and CDR2 is SYGVNS in the germline V gene. Unmatched junction bases numbered 7, after V lost 7 bases and J lost 10 bases. CDR3 in amino acids: CASKMVGGNVLTF. The DNA for the CDR3 is TGTGCCAGCAAAATGGTGGGGGGGAACGTCCTGACTTTC.

The genes are TRBV28 and TRBJ1-2; TRBD1 matches at 8 bases. J was trimmed by 4 bases and V by 6 bases; bases with no gene match: 7. Per germline, CDR1 MDHEN and CDR2 SYDVKM. This CDR3 contains 14 residues. CDR3 bases: TGTGCCAGCAGACAACAGGGGGGAGGCTATGGCTACACCTTC. Amino acid sequence: CASRQQGGGYGYTF.

V and J are TRBV6-5 and TRBJ2-2, with 9 bases matching TRBD2. In germline, CDR1 is MNHEY, CDR2 SVGAGI. The junction had 4 bases not matched to a gene; V was cut back by 7 bases and J by 1 base. The CDR3 covers 15 residues. The CDR3 nucleotides are TGTGCCAGCAACCTACTAGCGGGGAACACCGGGGAGCTGTTTTTT. As protein: CASNLLAGNTGELFF.

In this sample, this clone turned up once. This chain uses TRBV9 with TRBJ1-1; 10 nucleotides line up with TRBD1. This CDR3 contains 15 residues. Germline loops: CDR1 SGDLS, CDR2 YYNGEE. The trim removed 4 bases at V and 7 bases at J, leaving 10 bases unmatched. The CDR3 reads CASSFQSGTGDEAFF. In DNA, the CDR3 is TGTGCCAGCAGCTTTCAATCCGGGACAGGGGATGAAGCTTTCTTT.

The V gene is TRBV3-1 (or the pseudogene TRBV3-2), the J gene TRBJ1-5; unclear D gene. CDR1 is LGHDT, CDR2 YNNKEL, per germline (reference sequence). The CDR3 is 15 residues long. The V and J ends lost 0 bases and 6 bases respectively, with 12 bases between them. CDR3 nucleotides: TGTGCCAGCAGCCAAGACGGGCTGACGGGTCAGCCCCAGCATTTT. This translates into CASSQDGLTGQPQHF.

The V gene is TRBV11-2, the J gene TRBJ2-4, with D unclear. The CDR3 extends over 18 amino acids. The germline gives CDR1 SGHAT, CDR2 FQNNGV. Trimming shortened V by 3 bases and J by 3 bases, and 21 bases separated the two germline ends. The DNA of the CDR3 is TGTGCCAGCAGCTTTATTTACAATGGGGAATTGAGCAAAAACATTCAGTACTTC. It specifies CASSFIYNGELSKNIQYF. Full variable domain (remainder filled in from reference TRBV11-2 and TRBJ2-4): EAGVAQSPRYKIIEKRQSVAFWCNPISGHATLYWYQQILGQGPKLLIQFQNNGVVDDSQLPKDRFSAERLKGVDSTLKIQPAKLEDSAVYLCASSFIYNGELSKNIQYFGAGTRLSVL.

The chain employs TRBV13 and TRBJ2-7; either TRBD1 or TRBD2 may fit D (6 bases each). The CDR3 is made up of 15 amino acids. The V end lost 0 bases, the J end lost 2 bases, and 11 bases lay between the germline ends. Germline lookup yields CDR1 PRHDT and CDR2 FYEKMQ (reference sequence). The CDR3 protein is CASSLGGGLTYEQYF. Here the CDR3 DNA reads TGTGCCAGCAGCTTAGGTGGGGGGCTGACCTACGAGCAGTACTTC.

This clone was counted once. This CDR3 reads CASSLGLDRGPGELFF. As DNA, the CDR3 is TGTGCCAGCAGCTTGGGCCTCGACAGGGGACCCGGGGAGCTGTTTTTT. The rearrangement uses TRBV5-6 and TRBJ2-2; TRBD1 matches at 8 bases. CDR1 is SGHDT, CDR2 YYEEEE, per germline. After removal of 0 bases from V and 6 bases from J, the junction contained 7 bases not matched to a gene. The CDR3 consists of 16 residues. The complete variable domain, with remaining parts taken from reference TRBV5-6 and TRBJ2-2, reads DAGVTQSPTHLIKTRGQQVTLRCSPKSGHDTVSWYQQALGQGPQFIFQYYEEEERQRGNFPDRFSGHQFPNYSSELNVNALLLGDSALYLCASSLGLDRGPGELFFGEGSRLTVL.

This clone occurred a few times. The chain recombines TRBV21-1 with TRBJ2-7; TRBD2 is the table's D call and was not checked against the DNA. TRBV21-1 is annotated as a pseudogene. CDR3 size: 16 residues. This CDR3 is CASSKVIRGGVYEQYF. Written as DNA, the CDR3 is TGTGCCAGCAGCAAAGTAATCCGGGGGGGCGTCTACGAGCAGTACTTC.

The rearrangement links TRBV21-1 to TRBJ1-3; TRBD1 is the table's D call, not checked against the DNA. TRBV21-1 is described as a pseudogene. The CDR3 runs to 14 residues. As DNA, the CDR3 is TGTGCCAGCAGCAAACGGACATATGGAAACACCATATATTTT. Translation: CASSKRTYGNTIYF.

The genes are TRBV2 and TRBJ2-7; perhaps TRBD1 as D (5 bases). CDR3 length equals 11 residues. Germline V gene sequence: CDR1 SNHLY, CDR2 FYNNEI. The V and J ends lost 10 bases and 5 bases respectively, with 12 bases between them. The CDR3 reads CATQGVNEQYF. In DNA form, the CDR3 reads TGTGCCACTCAGGGTGTAAACGAGCAGTACTTC.

The chain recombines TRBV9 with TRBJ1-1; D is perhaps TRBD1 (5 bases). Germline-derived CDR1 and CDR2 are SGDLS and YYNGEE. The CDR3 runs 16 residues. V lost 3 bases and J lost 2, with 17 bases in between. CDR3 in DNA: TGTGCCAGCAGCGAGGGGCCGGCGATCGCTAACACTGAAGCTTTCTTT. Translated: CASSEGPAIANTEAFF.

The CDR3 reads CASSFGQGGETQYF. The CDR3 DNA follows: TGTGCCAGCAGCTTTGGCCAGGGAGGAGAGACCCAGTACTTC. The chain joins TRBV5-6 to TRBJ2-5, with a weak D call TRBD2 (6 bases). The V and J ends lost 2 bases and 4 bases respectively, with 12 bases between them. The CDR3 covers 14 residues. The V gene's germline CDR1 is SGHDT and CDR2 YYEEEE.

This clone appeared many times. The V call is TRBV5-4, the J call TRBJ2-1; weak D call: TRBD2 (7 bases). In germline, CDR1 is SGHNT, CDR2 YYREEE (reference sequence). There are 15 residues in the CDR3. Trimming took off 1 base at V and 5 bases at J, with 13 bases between the two ends. DNA of the CDR3: TGTGCCAGCAGCTTGCCCGGGGGGCTTCACAATGAGCAGTTCTTC. It yields the protein CASSLPGGLHNEQFF.

In the case of this clone: The sample carries other DNA sequences with the same CDR3. The DNA of the CDR3 is TGTGCCACCAGCAGGGGGGATTACCAAGAGACCCAGTACTTC. This codes for CATSRGDYQETQYF. The V and J genes are TRBV15 and TRBJ2-5; D tentatively reads TRBD1 or TRBD2 (5 bases each). V dropped 3 bases and J dropped 0 bases, with 8 bases sitting between them. Germline assignment: CDR1 LNHNV and CDR2 YYDKDF (reference sequence). The CDR3 consists of 14 residues.

This sequence joins TRBV14 and TRBJ1-4; 9 bases fit TRBD1. V gave up 3 bases and J gave up 2 bases; unmatched junction bases: 7. CDR1 and CDR2 from the germline V gene are SGHDN and FVKESK. The CDR3 loop spans 17 amino acids. The CDR3 spells CASSQRTGDGTNEKLFF. CDR3 coding DNA: TGTGCCAGCAGCCAGCGGACAGGGGACGGTACTAATGAAAAACTGTTTTTT.